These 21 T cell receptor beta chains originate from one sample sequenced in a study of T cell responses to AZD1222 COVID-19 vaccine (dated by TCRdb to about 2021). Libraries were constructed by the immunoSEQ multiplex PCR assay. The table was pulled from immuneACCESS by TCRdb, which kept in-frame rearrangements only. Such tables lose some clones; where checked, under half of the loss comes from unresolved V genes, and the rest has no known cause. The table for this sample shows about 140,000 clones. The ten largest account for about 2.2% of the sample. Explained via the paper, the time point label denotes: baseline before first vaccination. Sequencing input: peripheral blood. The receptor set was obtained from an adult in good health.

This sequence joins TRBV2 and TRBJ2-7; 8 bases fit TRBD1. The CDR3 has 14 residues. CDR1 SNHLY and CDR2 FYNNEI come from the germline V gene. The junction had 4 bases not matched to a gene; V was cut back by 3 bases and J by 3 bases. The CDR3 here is CASSEDREVYEQYF. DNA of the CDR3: TGTGCCAGCAGTGAGGACAGGGAGGTCTACGAGCAGTACTTC.

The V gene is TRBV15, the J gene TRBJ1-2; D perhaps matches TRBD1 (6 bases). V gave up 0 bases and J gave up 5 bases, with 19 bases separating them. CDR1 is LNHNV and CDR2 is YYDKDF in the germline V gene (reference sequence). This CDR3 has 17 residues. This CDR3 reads CATSRDRSYRDIYGYTF. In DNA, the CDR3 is TGTGCCACCAGCAGAGATAGGAGCTACAGGGATATTTATGGCTACACCTTC. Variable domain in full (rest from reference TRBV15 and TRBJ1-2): DAMVIQNPRYQVTQFGKPVTLSCSQTLNHNVMYWYQQKSSQAPKLLFHYYDKDFNNEADTPDNFQSRRPNTSFCFLDIRSPGLGDTAMYLCATSRDRSYRDIYGYTFGSGTRLTVV.

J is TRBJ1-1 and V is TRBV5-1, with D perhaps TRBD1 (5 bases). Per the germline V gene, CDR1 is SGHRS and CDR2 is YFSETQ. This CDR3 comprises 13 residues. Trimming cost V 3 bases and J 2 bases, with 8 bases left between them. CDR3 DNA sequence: TGCGCCAGCAGCTCTCAGGGTAACACTGAAGCTTTCTTT. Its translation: CASSSQGNTEAFF.

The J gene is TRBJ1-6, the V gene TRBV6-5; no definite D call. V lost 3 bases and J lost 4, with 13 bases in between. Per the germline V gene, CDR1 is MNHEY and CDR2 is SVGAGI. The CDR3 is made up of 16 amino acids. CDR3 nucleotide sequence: TGTGCCAGCAGTTATCTGCGGCAGCTATATAATTCACCCCTCCACTTT. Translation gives CASSYLRQLYNSPLHF.

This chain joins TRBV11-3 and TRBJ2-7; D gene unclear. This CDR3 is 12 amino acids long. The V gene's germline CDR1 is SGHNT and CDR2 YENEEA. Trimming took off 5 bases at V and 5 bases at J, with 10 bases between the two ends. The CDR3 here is CASSPFQDEQYF. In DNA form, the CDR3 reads TGTGCCAGCAGCCCCTTCCAGGACGAGCAGTACTTC.

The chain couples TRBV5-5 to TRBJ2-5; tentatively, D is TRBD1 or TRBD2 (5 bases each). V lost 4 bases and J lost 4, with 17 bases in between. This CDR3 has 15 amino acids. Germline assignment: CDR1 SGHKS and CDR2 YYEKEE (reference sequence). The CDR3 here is CASSPSRQRGETQYF. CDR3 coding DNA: TGTGCCAGCAGCCCGTCCCGACAGAGGGGAGAGACCCAGTACTTC.

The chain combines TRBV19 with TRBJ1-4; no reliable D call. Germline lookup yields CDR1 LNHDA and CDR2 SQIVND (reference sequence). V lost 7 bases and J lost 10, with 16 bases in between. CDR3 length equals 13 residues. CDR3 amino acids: CASTPAPVGKLFF. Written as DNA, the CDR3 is TGTGCCAGTACCCCCGCGCCGGTAGGAAAACTGTTTTTT.

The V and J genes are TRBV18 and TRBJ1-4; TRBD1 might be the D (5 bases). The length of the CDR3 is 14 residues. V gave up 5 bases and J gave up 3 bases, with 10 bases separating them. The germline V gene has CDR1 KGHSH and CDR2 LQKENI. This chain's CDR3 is CASSRTGPNEKLFF. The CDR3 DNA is TGTGCCAGCTCAAGGACGGGACCTAATGAAAAACTGTTTTTT. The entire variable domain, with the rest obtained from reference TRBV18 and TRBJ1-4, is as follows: NAGVMQNPRHLVRRRGQEARLRCSPMKGHSHVYWYRQLPEEGLKFMVYLQKENIIDESGMPKERFSAEFPKEGPSILRIQQVVRGDSAAYFCASSRTGPNEKLFFGSGTQLSVL.

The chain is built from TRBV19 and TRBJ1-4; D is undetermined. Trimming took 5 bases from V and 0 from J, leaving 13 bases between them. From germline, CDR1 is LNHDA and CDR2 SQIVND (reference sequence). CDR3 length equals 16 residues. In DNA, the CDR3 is TGTGCCAGTAGTCCGATGCCCGCCCCAACTAATGAAAAACTGTTTTTT. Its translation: CASSPMPAPTNEKLFF.

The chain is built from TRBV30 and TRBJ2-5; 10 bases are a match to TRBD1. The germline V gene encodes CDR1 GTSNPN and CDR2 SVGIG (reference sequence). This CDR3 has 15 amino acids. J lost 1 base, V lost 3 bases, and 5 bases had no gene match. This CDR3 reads CAWSWTGGAQETQYF. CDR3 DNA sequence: TGTGCCTGGAGCTGGACAGGGGGGGCCCAAGAGACCCAGTACTTC.

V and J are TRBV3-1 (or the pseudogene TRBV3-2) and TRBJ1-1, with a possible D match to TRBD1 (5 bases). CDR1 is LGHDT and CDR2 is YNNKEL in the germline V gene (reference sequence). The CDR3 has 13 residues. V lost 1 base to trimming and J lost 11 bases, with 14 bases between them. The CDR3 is CASSQGKAGRAFF. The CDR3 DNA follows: TGTGCCAGCAGCCAAGGAAAGGCAGGGAGGGCTTTCTTT.

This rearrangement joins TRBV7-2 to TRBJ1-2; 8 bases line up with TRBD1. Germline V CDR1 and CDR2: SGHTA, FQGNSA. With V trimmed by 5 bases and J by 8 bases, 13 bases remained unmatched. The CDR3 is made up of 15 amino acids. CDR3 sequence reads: CASSPRQGSVGGYTF. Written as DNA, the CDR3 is TGTGCCAGCAGCCCCAGACAGGGGTCCGTTGGGGGCTACACCTTC.

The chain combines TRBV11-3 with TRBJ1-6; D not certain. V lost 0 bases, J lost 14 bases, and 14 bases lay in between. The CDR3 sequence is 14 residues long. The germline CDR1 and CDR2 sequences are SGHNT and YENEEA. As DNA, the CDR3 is TGTGCCAGCAGCTTAGATTCGGGCAGGTTATCCCTCCACTTT. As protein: CASSLDSGRLSLHF. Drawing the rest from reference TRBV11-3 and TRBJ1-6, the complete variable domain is EAGVVQSPRYKIIEKKQPVAFWCNPISGHNTLYWYLQNLGQGPELLIRYENEEAVDDSQLPKDRFSAERLKGVDSTLKIQPAELGDSAVYLCASSLDSGRLSLHFGNGTRLTVT.

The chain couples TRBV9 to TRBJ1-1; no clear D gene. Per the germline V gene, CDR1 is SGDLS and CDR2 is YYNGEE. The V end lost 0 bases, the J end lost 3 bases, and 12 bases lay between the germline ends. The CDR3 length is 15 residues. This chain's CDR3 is CASSVGPTVDTEAFF. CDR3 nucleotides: TGTGCCAGCAGCGTAGGGCCCACGGTGGACACTGAAGCTTTCTTT.

The CDR3 loop is CASSQGQGFNSPLHF. CDR3 nucleotides: TGCGCCAGCAGCCAAGGACAGGGGTTTAATTCACCCCTCCACTTT. This sequence joins TRBV4-1 and TRBJ1-6; 8 positions agree with TRBD1. Germline V gives CDR1 MGHRA, CDR2 YSYEKL. After removal of 1 base from V and 6 bases from J, the junction contained 2 bases not matched to a gene. The CDR3 consists of 15 residues.

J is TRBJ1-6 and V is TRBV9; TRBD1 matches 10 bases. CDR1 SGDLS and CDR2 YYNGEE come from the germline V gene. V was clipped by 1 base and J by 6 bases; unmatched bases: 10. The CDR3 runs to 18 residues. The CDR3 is CASSVTGGGQGSNSPLHF. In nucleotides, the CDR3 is TGTGCCAGCAGCGTAACTGGGGGGGGACAGGGGTCTAATTCACCCCTCCACTTT.

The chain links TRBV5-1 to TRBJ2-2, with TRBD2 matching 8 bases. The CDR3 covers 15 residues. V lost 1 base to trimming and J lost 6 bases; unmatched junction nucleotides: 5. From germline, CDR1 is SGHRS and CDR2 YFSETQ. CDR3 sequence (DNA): TGCGCCAGCAGCTTGTTGGGACTAGAAGCCGGGGAGCTGTTTTTT. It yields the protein CASSLLGLEAGELFF.

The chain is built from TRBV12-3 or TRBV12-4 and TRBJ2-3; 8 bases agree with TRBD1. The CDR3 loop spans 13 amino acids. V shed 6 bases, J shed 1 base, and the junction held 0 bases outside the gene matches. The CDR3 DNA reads TGTGCCAGCAGGGGACAGGGCACAGATACGCAGTATTTT. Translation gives CASRGQGTDTQYF.

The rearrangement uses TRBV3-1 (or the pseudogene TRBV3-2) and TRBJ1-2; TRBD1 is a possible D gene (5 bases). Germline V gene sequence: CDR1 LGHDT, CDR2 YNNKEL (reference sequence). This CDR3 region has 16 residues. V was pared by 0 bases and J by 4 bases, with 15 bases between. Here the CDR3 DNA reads TGTGCCAGCAGCCAAGAAAGGAGGGGCTGGGGCTATGGCTACACCTTC. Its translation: CASSQERRGWGYGYTF.

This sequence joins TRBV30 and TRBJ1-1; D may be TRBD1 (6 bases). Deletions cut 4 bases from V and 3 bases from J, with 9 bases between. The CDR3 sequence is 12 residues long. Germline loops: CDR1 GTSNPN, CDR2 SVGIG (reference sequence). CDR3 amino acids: CAWTGGYTEAFF. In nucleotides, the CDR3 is TGTGCCTGGACCGGGGGCTACACTGAAGCTTTCTTT.

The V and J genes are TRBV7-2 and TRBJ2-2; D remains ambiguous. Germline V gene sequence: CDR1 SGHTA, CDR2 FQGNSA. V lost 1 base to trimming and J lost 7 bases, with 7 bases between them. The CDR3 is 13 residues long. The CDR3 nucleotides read TGTGCCAGCAGCTTAGACTACGGCGGGGAGCTGTTTTTT. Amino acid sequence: CASSLDYGGELFF.